This T cell receptor (beta chain) was identified during a study of cytomegalovirus exposure and HLA in healthy donors. With regard to this clone: A junction end diverges from the germline sequence, so it may reflect a read error.

Healthy bone marrow donors formed the donor group. PCR was performed using 60 Vbeta and 13 Jbeta primers. Repertoires were generated with immunoSEQ multiplex PCR, while TCRdb's copy carries only in-frame clones and drops some. The sample consists of 150,000 to 200,000 clones, about 79% of them appearing once. What was sequenced was PBMCs. The sequence came from a woman aged 45-59 years in good health and CMV-seropositive.

CDR3 in DNA: TGTGCCAGCCGCTTGGGGACAGTTTTAACGAACACTGAAGCTTTCTTT. This gives the protein CASRLGTVLTNTEAFF. The V and J genes are TRBV11-2 and TRBJ1-1; 7 bases are a match to TRBD1. Germline CDR1 and CDR2: SGHAT and FQNNGV. The CDR3 has 16 residues.